The source of this T cell receptor (beta chain) is a study of blood T cell repertoires in COVID-19. CDR3 length equals 14 residues. Trimming pared 3 bases from V and 4 bases from J, leaving 13 bases between. Germline CDR1 reads DFQATT; CDR2 reads SNEGSKA (reference sequence). Participants were aged about 18 to 90 years, lived in over 20 US areas, and enrolled virtually. Allocation to cohorts depended on clinical history reported by the participants. Libraries were prepared by immunoSEQ multiplex PCR; TCRdb keeps only in-frame clonotypes and omits some of them. The data contain 300,000 to 400,000 clones, around nine tenths of them singletons. This clone was counted once.

This TCR was recovered from a woman under 40 with acute COVID-19. The rearrangement joins TRBV20-1 to TRBJ2-1; perhaps TRBD2 as D (6 bases). Specimen: PBMCs or T cells enriched from blood (not recorded which). The CDR3 bases are TGCAGTGCTAGTAGTTCTCGGGGGTACAATGAGCAGTTCTTC. Amino acids: CSASSSRGYNEQFF.